A selection of T cell receptor beta chains follows, all from one sample in a study of T-cell reconstitution after alpha-beta-depleted transplantation in children. One entry per CDR3 protein results from TCRdb running MiXCR on the PCR reads. The table includes about 610,000 distinct CDR3 sequences, roughly a tenth detected once. The sample consisted of PBMCs from the stem cell graft donor, taken from the stem cell graft. The receptors shown here come from a human donor who donated a stem cell graft to a child with acute myeloid leukemia. CDR3s leave out the opening cysteine and the closing phenylalanine or tryptophan.

TRBV5-1 | ASSLAGIAGINTDTQY
TRBV14 | ASSRGLQPGGYT
TRBV4-2 | ASSQDPSSYNEQF
TRBV4-2 | ASSLGPGTSSSEQY
TRBV9 | ASSPSRLSSYEQY
TRBV12-3/TRBV12-4 | ASSLAGGWNEQF
TRBV6-1 | ASSGWRTGELF
TRBV5-1 | ASSSTRTDTGELF
TRBV12-3/TRBV12-4 | ASSPTGVAKNIQY
TRBV21-1 | ASPLIERATGELF
TRBV6-2/TRBV6-3 | ASSSESLAGGNYEQY
TRBV2 | ASSEPLAGSSANTGELF
TRBV29-1 | SVGGQGGGQPQH
TRBV5-1 | ASSPQGNTGELF
TRBV20-1 | SARYAGGPRKAGELF
TRBV12-3/TRBV12-4 | ASSLSGKGGTEAF
TRBV15 | ATSRVQLAKNIQY
TRBV7-2 | ASVARGKRAYNEQF
TRBV9 | ASSVGRSNTDTQY
TRBV20-1 | SAPWGYEQY
TRBV12-3/TRBV12-4 | ASSFGGAGNEQY
TRBV29-1 | SVEDTGGDPYGYT
TRBV4-3 | ASSLTSGQF
TRBV29-1 | SVFVGRDGYGYT
TRBV14 | ASSQLGRVVTNTEAF
TRBV5-4 | ASRPGGFSEAF
TRBV7-2 | ASSLLRGYGQGAGEQY
TRBV6-5 | ASSYLGPEEQY
TRBV29-1 | SVEGWSGGRAAETQY
TRBV20-1 | SAITSGSVDEQY
TRBV12-3/TRBV12-4 | ASSRETGNEKLF
TRBV7-2 | ASSLVVGITDTQY
TRBV5-1 | ASSQSAGDTQY
TRBV7-9 | SSSSRLVSYNEQF
TRBV6-6 | ASSSVTGELF
TRBV20-1 | SARGRVLSGSSYEQY
TRBV12-3/TRBV12-4 | ASSVLGELF
TRBV6-5 | ASRTGVRNYGYT
TRBV20-1 | SARDPGGDRFFYGYT
TRBV12-3/TRBV12-4 | ASSATSGGLGNEQF
TRBV9 | ASSVGILSYEQY
TRBV29-1 | SAEVRYDEQF
TRBV10-3 | AISEHSQETQY
TRBV20-1 | SARDQLPYEQY
TRBV29-1 | SVEKGASWAPDTQY
TRBV10-3 | AISDGTVGQPQH
TRBV12-3/TRBV12-4 | ASSPGTTPGGLLAKNIQY
TRBV20-1 | SARESLSGRRGDTQY
TRBV7-3 | ASSSDIGGNTEAF
TRBV7-9 | ASSLLAEGFTDTQY
TRBV12-3/TRBV12-4 | ASSGLAGASSTDTQY